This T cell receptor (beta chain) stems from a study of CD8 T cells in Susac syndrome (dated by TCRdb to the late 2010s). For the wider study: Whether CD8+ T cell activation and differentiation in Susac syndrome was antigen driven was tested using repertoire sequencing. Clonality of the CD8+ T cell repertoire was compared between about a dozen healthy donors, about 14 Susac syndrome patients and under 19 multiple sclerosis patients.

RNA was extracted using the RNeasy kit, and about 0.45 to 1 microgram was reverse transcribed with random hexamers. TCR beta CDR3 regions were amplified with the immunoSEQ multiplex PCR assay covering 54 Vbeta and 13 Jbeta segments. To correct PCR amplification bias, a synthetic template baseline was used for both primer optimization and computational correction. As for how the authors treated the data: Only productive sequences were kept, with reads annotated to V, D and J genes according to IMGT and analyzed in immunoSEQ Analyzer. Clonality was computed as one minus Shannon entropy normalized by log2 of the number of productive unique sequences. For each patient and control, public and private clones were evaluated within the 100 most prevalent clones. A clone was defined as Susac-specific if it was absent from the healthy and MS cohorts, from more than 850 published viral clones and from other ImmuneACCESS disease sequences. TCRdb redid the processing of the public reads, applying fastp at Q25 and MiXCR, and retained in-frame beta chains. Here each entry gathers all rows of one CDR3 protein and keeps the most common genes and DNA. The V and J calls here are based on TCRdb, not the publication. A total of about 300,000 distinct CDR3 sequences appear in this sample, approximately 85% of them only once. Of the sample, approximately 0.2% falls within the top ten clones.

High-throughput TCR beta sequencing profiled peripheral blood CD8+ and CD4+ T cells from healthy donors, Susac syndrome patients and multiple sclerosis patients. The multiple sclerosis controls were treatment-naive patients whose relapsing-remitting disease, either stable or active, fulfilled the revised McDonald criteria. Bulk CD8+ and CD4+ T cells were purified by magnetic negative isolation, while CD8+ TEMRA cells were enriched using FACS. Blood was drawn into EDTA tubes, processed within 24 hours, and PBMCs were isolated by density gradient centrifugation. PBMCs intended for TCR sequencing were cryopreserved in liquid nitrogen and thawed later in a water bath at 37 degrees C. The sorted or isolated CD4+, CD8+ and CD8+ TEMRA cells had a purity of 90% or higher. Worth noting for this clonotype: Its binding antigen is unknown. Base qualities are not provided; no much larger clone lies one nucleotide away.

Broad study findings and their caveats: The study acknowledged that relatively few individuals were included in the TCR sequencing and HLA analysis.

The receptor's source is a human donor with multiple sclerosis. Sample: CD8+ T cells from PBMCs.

CDR3 protein: CAWSTSGNNEQFF. The DNA sequence follows: TGTGCCTGGAGTACTAGCGGGAACAATGAGCAGTTCTTC. The sequence joins TRBV30 to TRBJ2-1, and 10 bases in between align with TRBD2. In the germline V gene (reference sequence), CDR1 corresponds to GTSNPN and CDR2 to SVGIG. Unmatched junction bases come to 0, with V trimmed by 2 bases and J by 5 bases. The CDR3, cysteine through phenylalanine, is 13 amino acids long. Left in the record is the CDR3 DNA by itself, 39 bases read in frame from the first base.